This TCR beta chain was profiled in a study of OX40 agonist ivuxolimab in advanced cancers. Profiling relied on immunoSEQ multiplex PCR, and the TCRdb table lists in-frame clones only, not all of them. The sample has more than 25,000 clones, about 81% seen once. The germline gives CDR1 MNHNS, CDR2 SASEGT. This CDR3 comprises 14 residues. The V gene end was trimmed by 3 bases and the J gene end by 4 bases; junction bases not matched to a gene: 2. This clone is labeled as hyperexpanded. The TCR sequence derives from an adult with an advanced solid tumor such as melanoma, head and neck, liver or kidney cancer. The chain carries TRBV6-1 and TRBJ2-3; 9 nucleotides line up with TRBD1. The source was CD4+ or CD8+ T cells sorted from blood, collected in a trial of the OX40 agonist ivuxolimab. CDR3 sequence reads: CASSDGQGSDTQYF. The CDR3 region has the DNA TGTGCCAGCAGTGATGGACAGGGGTCAGATACGCAGTATTTT.